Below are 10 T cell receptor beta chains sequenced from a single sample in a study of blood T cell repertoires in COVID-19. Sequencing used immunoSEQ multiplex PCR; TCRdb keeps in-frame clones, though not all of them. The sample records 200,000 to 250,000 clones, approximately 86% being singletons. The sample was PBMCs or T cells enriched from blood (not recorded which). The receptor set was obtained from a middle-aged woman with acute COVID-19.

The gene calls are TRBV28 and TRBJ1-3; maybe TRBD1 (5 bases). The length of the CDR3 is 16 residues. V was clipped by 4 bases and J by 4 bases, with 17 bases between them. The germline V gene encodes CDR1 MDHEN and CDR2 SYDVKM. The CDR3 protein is CASSSGSGGGGNTIYF. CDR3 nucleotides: TGTGCCAGCAGTTCCGGCAGCGGGGGAGGCGGAAACACCATATATTTT.

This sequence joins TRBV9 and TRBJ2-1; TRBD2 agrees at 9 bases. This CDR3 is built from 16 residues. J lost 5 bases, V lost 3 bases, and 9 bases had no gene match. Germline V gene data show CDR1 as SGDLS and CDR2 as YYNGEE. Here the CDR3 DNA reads TGTGCCAGCAGCGGGTCGGGACTAGCATCGAACAATGAGCAGTTCTTC. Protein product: CASSGSGLASNNEQFF.

The CDR3 DNA reads TGTGCCAGCAGCCAAGTAGCGGAGAAAACTTTC. It encodes CASSQVAEKTF. This sequence joins TRBV3-1 (or the pseudogene TRBV3-2) and TRBJ2-6; D perhaps matches TRBD2 (6 bases). This CDR3 has 11 amino acids. Trimming cost V 1 base and J 19 bases, with 11 bases left between them. Germline CDR1 LGHDT, CDR2 YNNKEL (reference sequence).

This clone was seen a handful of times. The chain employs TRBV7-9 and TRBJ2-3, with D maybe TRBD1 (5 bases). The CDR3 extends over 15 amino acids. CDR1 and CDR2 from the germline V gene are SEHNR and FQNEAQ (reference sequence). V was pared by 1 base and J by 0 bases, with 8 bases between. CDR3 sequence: CASSLGQSSTDTQYF. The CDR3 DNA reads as TGTGCCAGCAGCTTAGGACAGTCTAGCACAGATACGCAGTATTTT.

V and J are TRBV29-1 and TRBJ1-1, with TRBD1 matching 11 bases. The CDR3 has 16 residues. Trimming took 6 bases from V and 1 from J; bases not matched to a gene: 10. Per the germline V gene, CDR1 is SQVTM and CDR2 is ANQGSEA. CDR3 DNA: TGCAGCGTGAGAGGGACAGGGGGGTCGGGGAACACTGAAGCTTTCTTT. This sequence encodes CSVRGTGGSGNTEAFF.

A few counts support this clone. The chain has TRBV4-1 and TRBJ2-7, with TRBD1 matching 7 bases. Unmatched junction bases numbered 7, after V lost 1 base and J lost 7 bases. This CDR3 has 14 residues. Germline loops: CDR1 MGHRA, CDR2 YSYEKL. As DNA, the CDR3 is TGCGCCAGCAGCCAAGCTGACAGGGCTGAAGAGCAGTACTTC. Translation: CASSQADRAEEQYF.

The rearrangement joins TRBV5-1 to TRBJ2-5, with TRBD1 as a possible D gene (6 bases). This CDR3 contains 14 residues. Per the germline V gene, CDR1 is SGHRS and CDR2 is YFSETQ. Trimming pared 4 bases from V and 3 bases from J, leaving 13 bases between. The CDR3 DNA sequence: TGCGCCAGCAGCCTCGGGGACAAAAAAGAGACCCAGTACTTC. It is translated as CASSLGDKKETQYF.

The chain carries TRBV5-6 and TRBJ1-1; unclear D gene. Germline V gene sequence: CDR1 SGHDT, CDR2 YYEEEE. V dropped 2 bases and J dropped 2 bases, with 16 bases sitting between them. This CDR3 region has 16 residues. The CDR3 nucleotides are TGTGCCAGCAGCTTCCCCCGCGGCAACCTCAACACTGAAGCTTTCTTT. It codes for CASSFPRGNLNTEAFF.

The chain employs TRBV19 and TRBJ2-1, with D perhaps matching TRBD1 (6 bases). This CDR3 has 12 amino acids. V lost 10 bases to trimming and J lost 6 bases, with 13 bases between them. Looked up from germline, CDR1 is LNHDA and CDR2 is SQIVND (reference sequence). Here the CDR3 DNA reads TGTGCCACCCAGACAGGAATCAATGAGCAGTTCTTC. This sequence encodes CATQTGINEQFF.

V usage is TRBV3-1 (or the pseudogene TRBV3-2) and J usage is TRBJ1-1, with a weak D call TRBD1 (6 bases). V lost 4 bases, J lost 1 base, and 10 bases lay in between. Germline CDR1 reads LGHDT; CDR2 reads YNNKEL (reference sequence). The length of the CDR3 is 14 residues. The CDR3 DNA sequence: TGTGCCAGCAGCCCCTTGGACAGGAACACTGAAGCTTTCTTT. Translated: CASSPLDRNTEAFF.